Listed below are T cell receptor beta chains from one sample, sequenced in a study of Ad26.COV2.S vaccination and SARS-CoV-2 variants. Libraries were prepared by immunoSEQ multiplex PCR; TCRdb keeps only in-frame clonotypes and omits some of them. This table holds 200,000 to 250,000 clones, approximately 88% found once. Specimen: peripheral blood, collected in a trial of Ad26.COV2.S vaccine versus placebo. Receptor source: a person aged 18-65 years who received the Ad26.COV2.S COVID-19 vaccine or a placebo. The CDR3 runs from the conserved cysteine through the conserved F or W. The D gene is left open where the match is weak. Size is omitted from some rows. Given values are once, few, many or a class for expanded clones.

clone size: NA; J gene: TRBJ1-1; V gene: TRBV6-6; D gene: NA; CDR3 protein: CASRNQQGHTEAFF; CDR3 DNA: TGTGCCAGCAGGAATCAACAGGGCCACACTGAAGCTTTCTTT
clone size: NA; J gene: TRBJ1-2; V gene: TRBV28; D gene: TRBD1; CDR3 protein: CASSSDRVYTF; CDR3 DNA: TGTGCCAGCAGTTCCGACAGGGTCTACACCTTC
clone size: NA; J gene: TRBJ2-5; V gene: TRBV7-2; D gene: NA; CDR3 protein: CASSLGVFYSEGAKATQYF; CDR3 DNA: TGTGCCAGCAGCTTAGGCGTATTTTATTCGGAGGGGGCAAAAGCGACCCAGTACTTC
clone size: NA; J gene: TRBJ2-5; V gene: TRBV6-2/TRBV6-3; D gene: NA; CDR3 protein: CASSSDIGQTFGGQETQYF; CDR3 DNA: TGTGCCAGCAGTTCAGATATAGGACAGACCTTTGGGGGCCAAGAGACCCAGTACTTC
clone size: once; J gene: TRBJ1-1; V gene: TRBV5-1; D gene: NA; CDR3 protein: CASSFFPLDSRTKLSF; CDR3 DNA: TGCGCCAGCAGCTTCTTTCCCCTGGACAGCCGGACCAAGCTTTCTTTT
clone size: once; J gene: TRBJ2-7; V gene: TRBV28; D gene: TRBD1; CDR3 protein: CASSLGPWDRSYEQYF; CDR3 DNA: TGTGCCAGCAGTTTAGGACCATGGGACAGGTCCTACGAGCAGTACTTC
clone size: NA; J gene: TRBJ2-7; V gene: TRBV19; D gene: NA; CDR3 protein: CASSNRHLPTGSF; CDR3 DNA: TGTGCCAGTAGTAACCGCCACCTCCCGACAGGATCCTTC
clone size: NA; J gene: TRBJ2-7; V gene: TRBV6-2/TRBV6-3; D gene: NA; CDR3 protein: CASSWTGGGYEQYF; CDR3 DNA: TGTGCCAGCAGTTGGACAGGAGGAGGGTACGAGCAGTACTTC
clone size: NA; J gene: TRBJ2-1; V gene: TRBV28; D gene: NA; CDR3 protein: CASTSLREWDNEQFF; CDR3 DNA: TGTGCCAGCACCAGCCTCAGGGAGTGGGACAATGAGCAGTTCTTC
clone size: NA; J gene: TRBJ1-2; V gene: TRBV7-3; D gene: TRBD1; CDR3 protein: CASSRGQGYGYTF; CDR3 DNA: TGTGCCAGCAGCCGTGGACAGGGGTATGGCTACACCTTC
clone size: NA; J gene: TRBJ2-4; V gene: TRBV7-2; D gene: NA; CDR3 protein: CASSRTRATVAKNIQYF; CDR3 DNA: TGTGCCAGCAGCCGGACGAGGGCCACAGTAGCCAAAAACATTCAGTACTTC
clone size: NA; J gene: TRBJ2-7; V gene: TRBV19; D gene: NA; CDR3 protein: CASSTSSAEQYF; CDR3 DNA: TGTGCCAGTAGTACTTCTAGCGCCGAGCAGTACTTC
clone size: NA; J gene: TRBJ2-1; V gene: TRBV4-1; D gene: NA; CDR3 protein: CASSQDSGGGLTYNEQFF; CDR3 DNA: TGCGCCAGCAGCCAAGATTCGGGGGGCGGGTTGACCTACAATGAGCAGTTCTTC
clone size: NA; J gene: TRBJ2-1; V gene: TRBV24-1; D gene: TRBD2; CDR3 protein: CATGRSGSLVNEQFF; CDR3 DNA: TGTGCCACCGGGCGTAGCGGGAGCCTCGTCAATGAGCAGTTCTTC
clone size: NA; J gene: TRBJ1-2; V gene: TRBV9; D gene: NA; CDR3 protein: CASSPHVGDGYTF; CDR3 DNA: TGTGCCAGCAGCCCCCACGTGGGGGACGGCTACACCTTC
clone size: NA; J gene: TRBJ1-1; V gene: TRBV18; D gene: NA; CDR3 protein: CASSEQGTEAFF; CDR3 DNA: TGTGCCAGCTCAGAACAGGGAACTGAAGCTTTCTTT
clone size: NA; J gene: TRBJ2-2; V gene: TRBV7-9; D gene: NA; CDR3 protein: CASSPTTSNTGELFF; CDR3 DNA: TGTGCCAGCAGCCCCACTACTTCGAACACCGGGGAGCTGTTTTTT
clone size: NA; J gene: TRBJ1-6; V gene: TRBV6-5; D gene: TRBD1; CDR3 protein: CASTRGQGYSPLHF; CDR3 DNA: TGTGCCAGCACTCGGGGACAGGGGTATTCACCCCTCCACTTT
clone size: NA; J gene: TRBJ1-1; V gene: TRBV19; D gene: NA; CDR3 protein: CASSEGGMNTEAFF; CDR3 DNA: TGTGCCAGTAGTGAGGGGGGTATGAACACTGAAGCTTTCTTT
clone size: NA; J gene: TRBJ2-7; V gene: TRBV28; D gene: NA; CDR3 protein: CASSPTGRTYEQYF; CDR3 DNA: TGTGCCAGCAGCCCTACAGGGAGAACCTACGAGCAGTACTTC
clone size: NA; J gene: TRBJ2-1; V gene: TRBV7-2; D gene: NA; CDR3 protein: CASSLDSYEQFF; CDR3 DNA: TGTGCCAGCAGCTTAGACAGCTATGAGCAGTTCTTC
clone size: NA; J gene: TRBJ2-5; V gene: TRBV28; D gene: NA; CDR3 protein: CATVRRETQYF; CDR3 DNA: TGTGCCACCGTTCGAAGAGAGACCCAGTACTTC
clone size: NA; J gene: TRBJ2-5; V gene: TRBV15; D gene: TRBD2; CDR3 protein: CATSRGGLAGVETQYF; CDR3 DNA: TGTGCCACCAGCAGAGGGGGACTAGCGGGAGTAGAGACCCAGTACTTC
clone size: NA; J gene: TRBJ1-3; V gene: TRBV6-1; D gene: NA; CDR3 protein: CASSERVITAVSGNTIYF; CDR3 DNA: TGTGCCAGCAGTGAAAGGGTCATTACGGCAGTCTCTGGAAACACCATATATTTT
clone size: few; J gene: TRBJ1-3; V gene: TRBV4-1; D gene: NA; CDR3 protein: CASSQEEGVGPGNTIYF; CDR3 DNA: TGCGCCAGCAGCCAAGAAGAAGGGGTGGGCCCTGGAAACACCATATATTTT
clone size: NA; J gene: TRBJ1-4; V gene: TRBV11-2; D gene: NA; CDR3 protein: CASSRGGGEKLFF; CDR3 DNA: TGTGCCAGCAGCCGGGGGGGAGGTGAAAAACTGTTTTTT
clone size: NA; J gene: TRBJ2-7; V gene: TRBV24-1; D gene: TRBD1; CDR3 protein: CATSDHSAQGAYEQYF; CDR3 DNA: TGTGCCACCAGTGACCACTCCGCGCAGGGGGCCTACGAGCAGTACTTC
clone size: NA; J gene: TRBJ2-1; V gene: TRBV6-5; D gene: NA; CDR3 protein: CASSPAGSSYNEQFF; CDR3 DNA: TGTGCCAGCAGTCCTGCGGGGTCCTCCTACAATGAGCAGTTCTTC
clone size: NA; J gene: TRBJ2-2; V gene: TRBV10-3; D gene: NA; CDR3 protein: CAIKGTGEPGELFF; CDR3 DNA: TGTGCCATCAAAGGAACGGGGGAGCCCGGGGAGCTGTTTTTT
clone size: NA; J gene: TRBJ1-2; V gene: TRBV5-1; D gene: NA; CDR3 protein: CAILPQGRYGYTF; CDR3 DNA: TGCGCCATCTTACCGCAGGGGCGCTATGGCTACACCTTC
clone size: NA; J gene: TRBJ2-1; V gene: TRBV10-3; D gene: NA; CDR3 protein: CAISEVRYNEQFF; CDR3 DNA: TGTGCCATCAGTGAGGTCAGATACAATGAGCAGTTCTTC
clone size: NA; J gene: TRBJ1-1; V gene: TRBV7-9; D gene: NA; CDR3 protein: CASSLAVMNTEAFF; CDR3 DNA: TGTGCCAGCAGCTTAGCCGTCATGAACACTGAAGCTTTCTTT
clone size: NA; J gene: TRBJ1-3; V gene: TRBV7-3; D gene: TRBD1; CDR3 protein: CARIRFGTGGIGGNTIYF; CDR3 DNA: TGTGCCAGGATCCGGTTCGGGACAGGGGGTATAGGTGGAAACACCATATATTTT
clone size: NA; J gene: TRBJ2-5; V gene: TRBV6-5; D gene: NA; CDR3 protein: CASSYSRETQYF; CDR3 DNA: TGTGCCAGCAGTTACTCCCGGGAGACCCAGTACTTC
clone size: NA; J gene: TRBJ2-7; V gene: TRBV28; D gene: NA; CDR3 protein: CASSSGQLSYEQYF; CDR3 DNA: TGTGCCAGCAGCTCCGGACAGCTCTCCTACGAGCAGTACTTC
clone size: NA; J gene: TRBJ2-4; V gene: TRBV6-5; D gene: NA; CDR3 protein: CASSSIDNIQYF; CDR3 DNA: TGTGCCAGCAGTTCCATAGATAACATTCAGTACTTC
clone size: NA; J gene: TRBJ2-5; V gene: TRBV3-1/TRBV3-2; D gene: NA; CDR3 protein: CASITRGGETQYF; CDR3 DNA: TGTGCCAGCATCACCAGGGGTGGAGAGACCCAGTACTTC
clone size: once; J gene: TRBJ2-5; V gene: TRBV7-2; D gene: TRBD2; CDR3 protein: CASSHRPVGLAGPQETQYF; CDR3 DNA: TGTGCCAGCAGCCACCGCCCCGTGGGACTAGCGGGACCTCAAGAGACCCAGTACTTC
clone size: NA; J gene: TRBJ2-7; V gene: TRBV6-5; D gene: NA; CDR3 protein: CASTTGDFDEQYF; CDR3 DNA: TGTGCCAGCACCACAGGGGACTTCGACGAGCAGTACTTC
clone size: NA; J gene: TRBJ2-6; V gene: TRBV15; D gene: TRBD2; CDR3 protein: CATSRGGSGANVLTF; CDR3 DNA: TGTGCCACCAGCAGGGGAGGGAGTGGGGCCAACGTCCTGACTTTC
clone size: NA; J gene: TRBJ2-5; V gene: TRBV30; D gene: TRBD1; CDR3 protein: CAWSVQGGKGQTQYF; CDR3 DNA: TGTGCCTGGAGTGTACAGGGGGGAAAAGGACAGACCCAGTACTTC
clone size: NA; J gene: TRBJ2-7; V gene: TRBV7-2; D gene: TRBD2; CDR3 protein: CASSPLPWPAGPSYEQYF; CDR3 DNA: TGTGCCAGCAGCCCTCTGCCCTGGCCAGCGGGACCCTCCTACGAGCAGTACTTC
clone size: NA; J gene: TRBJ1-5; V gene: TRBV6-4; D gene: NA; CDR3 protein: CASSALKDQPQHF; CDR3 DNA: TGTGCCAGCAGTGCCCTGAAGGATCAGCCCCAGCATTTT
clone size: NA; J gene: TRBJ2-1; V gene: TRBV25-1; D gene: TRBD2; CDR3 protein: CASSEFAGVVNEQFF; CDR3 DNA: TGTGCCAGCAGTGAATTTGCGGGAGTGGTCAATGAGCAGTTCTTC
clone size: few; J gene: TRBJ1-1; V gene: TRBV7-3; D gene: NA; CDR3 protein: CASSLGLGTEAFF; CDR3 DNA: TGTGCCAGCAGCTTGGGCCTGGGAACTGAAGCTTTCTTT
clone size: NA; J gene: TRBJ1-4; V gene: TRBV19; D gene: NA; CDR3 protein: CASNSQGSISEKLFF; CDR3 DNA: TGTGCCAGTAATTCTCAAGGGAGTATCTCGGAAAAACTGTTTTTT
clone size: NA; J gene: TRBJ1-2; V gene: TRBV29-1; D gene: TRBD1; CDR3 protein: CSARGQGHGYTF; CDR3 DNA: TGCAGCGCCAGAGGACAGGGCCATGGCTACACCTTC
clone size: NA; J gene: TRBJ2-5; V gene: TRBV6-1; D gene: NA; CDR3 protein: CASSDRDALIKETQYF; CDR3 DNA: TGTGCCAGCAGTGACCGAGACGCGCTTATTAAAGAGACCCAGTACTTC
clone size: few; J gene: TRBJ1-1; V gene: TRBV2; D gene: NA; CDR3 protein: CASTRNAGAEAFF; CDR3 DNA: TGTGCCAGCACGCGCAACGCCGGGGCTGAAGCTTTCTTT
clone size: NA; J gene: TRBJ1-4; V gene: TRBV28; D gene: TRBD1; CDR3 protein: CASSLPRGGRGGEKLFF; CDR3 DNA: TGTGCCAGCAGTTTACCCAGGGGGGGCCGAGGTGGTGAAAAACTGTTTTTT
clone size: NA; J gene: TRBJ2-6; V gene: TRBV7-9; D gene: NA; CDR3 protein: CASSFNMANVLTF; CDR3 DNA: TGTGCCAGCAGCTTTAACATGGCCAACGTCCTGACTTTC
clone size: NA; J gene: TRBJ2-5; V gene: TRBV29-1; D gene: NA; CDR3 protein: CSVVPPRQAETQYF; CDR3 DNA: TGCAGCGTTGTCCCACCAAGACAGGCAGAGACCCAGTACTTC
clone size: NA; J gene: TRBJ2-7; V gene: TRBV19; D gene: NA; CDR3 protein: CASSISPASGYEQYF; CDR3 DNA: TGTGCCAGTAGTATCAGCCCGGCCTCGGGCTACGAGCAGTACTTC
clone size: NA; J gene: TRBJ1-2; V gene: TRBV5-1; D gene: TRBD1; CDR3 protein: CASSSQGASGYTF; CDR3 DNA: TGCGCCAGCAGCTCCCAGGGGGCTTCTGGCTACACCTTC